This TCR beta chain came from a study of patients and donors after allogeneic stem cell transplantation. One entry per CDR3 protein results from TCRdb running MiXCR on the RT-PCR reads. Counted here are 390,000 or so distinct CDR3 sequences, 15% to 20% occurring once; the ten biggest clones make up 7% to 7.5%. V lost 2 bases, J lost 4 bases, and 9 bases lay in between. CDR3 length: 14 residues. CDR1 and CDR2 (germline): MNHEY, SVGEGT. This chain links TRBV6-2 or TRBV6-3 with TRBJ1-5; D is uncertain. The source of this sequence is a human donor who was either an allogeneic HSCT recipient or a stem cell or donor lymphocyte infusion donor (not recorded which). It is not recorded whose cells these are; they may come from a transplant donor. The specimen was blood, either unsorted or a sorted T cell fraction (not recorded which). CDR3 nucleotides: TGTGCCAGCAGTTACCCGGGAAGTAATCAGCCCCAGCATTTT. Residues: CASSYPGSNQPQHF.